The 20 T cell receptor beta chains given below trace back to one sample, sequenced in a study of spatial heterogeneity in lung cancer. As to time point: sample taken at primary tumor resection. Unsorted whole RNA from tumor, nontumor lung or frozen PBMC underwent sequencing. From the 5' RACE reads, TCRdb called clonotypes with MiXCR, one entry per CDR3 protein. The sample contains some 7,500 distinct CDR3 sequences, about 9.1% of which appear only once. This specimen consisted of PBMCs, obtained at surgery. These receptors originate from a male donor with early-stage non-small cell lung cancer.

Of note for this clonotype: This beta chain slipped into a library made for alpha chains as a stray read, so its size is not meaningful. The chain recombines TRBV11-2 with TRBJ2-1; TRBD2 matches 13 bases. The V segment lost 1 base and the J segment 9 bases; nucleotides outside the gene matches: 3. Germline CDR1 and CDR2: SGHAT and FQNNGV. The CDR3 covers 15 residues. The DNA of the CDR3 is TGTGCCAGCAGCTTAGTCGGACTAGCGGGAGCTGAGCAGTTCTTC. Translating it yields CASSLVGLAGAEQFF. Looking up the rest from reference TRBV11-2 and TRBJ2-1 gives the full variable domain: EAGVAQSPRYKIIEKRQSVAFWCNPISGHATLYWYQQILGQGPKLLIQFQNNGVVDDSQLPKDRFSAERLKGVDSTLKIQPAKLEDSAVYLCASSLVGLAGAEQFFGPGTRLTVL.

There are many counts of this clonotype. This beta chain came through as a stray read in a library set up for alpha chains, and its size says little. CDR3 nucleotides: TGCGCCAGCAGCTTGACAGGGGAGAATCAGCCCCAGCATTTT. Residues: CASSLTGENQPQHF. The chain combines TRBV5-1 with TRBJ1-5, with 7 nucleotides matching TRBD1. The CDR3 runs 14 residues. Germline V gene lookup returns CDR1 SGHRS and CDR2 YFSETQ. The V and J ends lost 1 base and 4 bases, in that order; junction bases with no gene match: 2.

This clonotype came up many times. Being off target in a library aimed at alpha chains, this beta chain has a size of little meaning. The chain employs TRBV10-3 and TRBJ2-1; weak D call: TRBD2 (6 bases). The germline V gene has CDR1 ENHRY and CDR2 SYGVKD. There are 14 residues in the CDR3. V lost 7 bases and J lost 0, with 10 bases in between. DNA of the CDR3: TGTGCCATCACGGAGGGCCCCTCCTACAATGAGCAGTTCTTC. It is translated as CAITEGPSYNEQFF.

This clonotype was recorded many times. In a library made to pick up alpha chains, this beta chain is a stray read with a size that means little. The chain combines TRBV11-2 with TRBJ2-7, with TRBD2 matching over 7 bases. The germline V gene has CDR1 SGHAT and CDR2 FQNNGV. With V trimmed by 0 bases and J by 2 bases, 4 bases remained unmatched. The CDR3 length is 15 residues. CDR3 residues: CASSLEGGTTYEQYF. The CDR3 nucleotides are TGTGCCAGCAGCTTAGAGGGGGGGACCACCTACGAGCAGTACTTC.

This clonotype was observed at least ten times. Being off target in a library aimed at alpha chains, this beta chain has a size of little meaning. The J gene is TRBJ1-2, the V gene TRBV15; TRBD1 aligns across 8 bases. This CDR3 has 16 residues. Germline V gene lookup returns CDR1 LNHNV and CDR2 YYDKDF (reference sequence). Trimming at V came to 1 base and at J to 4 bases, leaving 8 bases not matched to a gene. The CDR3 DNA reads TGTGCCACCAGCAGAGGAGACAGGGGAGGCGGCTATGGCTACACCTTC. It is translated as CATSRGDRGGGYGYTF.

In this sample, this clonotype turned up a few times. The library was built for alpha chains, so this beta chain is an off-target read and its size means little. The rearrangement links TRBV2 to TRBJ1-5, with D uncertain. Germline V gene sequence: CDR1 SNHLY, CDR2 FYNNEI. The CDR3 loop spans 12 amino acids. Deletions cut 4 bases from V and 1 base from J, with 2 bases between. CDR3 DNA sequence: TGTGCCAGCAGTGTAAGCAATCAGCCCCAGCATTTT. Translated, it gives CASSVSNQPQHF.

This clonotype was seen many times. The library was designed around alpha chains, so this beta chain is a stray read whose abundance carries little weight. The chain couples TRBV12-3 or TRBV12-4 to TRBJ2-3; D not certain. Trimming took 7 bases from V and 9 from J, leaving 14 bases between them. This CDR3 region has 12 residues. CDR3: CASKSGKETQYF. In DNA, the CDR3 is TGTGCCAGCAAGTCGGGCAAGGAGACGCAGTATTTT.

This clonotype was recorded a few times. With the library built for alpha chains, this beta chain is off target and its frequency is not meaningful. The chain couples TRBV5-1 to TRBJ1-2; 10 bases are shared with TRBD1. The germline V gene has CDR1 SGHRS and CDR2 YFSETQ. The CDR3 totals 18 residues. The J segment lost 0 bases and the V segment lost 5 bases, leaving 13 bases of the junction unmatched. The CDR3 loop reads CASSSTPGQGFPNYGYTF. Written as DNA, the CDR3 is TGCGCCAGCAGTTCTACTCCGGGACAGGGGTTCCCTAACTATGGCTACACCTTC.

This clonotype was observed at least ten times. This beta chain is off target for a library built for alpha chains, so its abundance means little. The rearrangement joins TRBV9 to TRBJ2-3, with unresolved D. The V gene lost 0 bases and the J gene lost 1 base, with 9 bases spanning the gap. The CDR3 loop spans 15 amino acids. Germline lookup yields CDR1 SGDLS and CDR2 YYNGEE. This CDR3 is CASSVGEGGTDTQYF. The CDR3 nucleotides are TGTGCCAGCAGCGTAGGGGAAGGCGGCACAGATACGCAGTATTTT.

This clonotype was observed many times. This beta chain slipped into a library made for alpha chains as a stray read, so its size is not meaningful. CDR3 sequence (DNA): TGTGCCAGCAGCAAGAAGCGGGAGGCAGATACGCAGTATTTT. Protein sequence: CASSKKREADTQYF. This chain uses TRBV21-1 with TRBJ2-3; the table gives TRBD2 as D, unverified against the DNA. TRBV21-1 is annotated as a pseudogene. The CDR3 has 14 amino acids.

The sample holds a few counts of this clonotype. This beta chain turned up in a library designed for alpha chains; as an off-target read, its abundance says little. This chain connects TRBV11-3 to TRBJ2-1; 11 positions match TRBD2. The CDR3 is made up of 14 amino acids. With 7 bases clipped from V and 7 bases from J, the junction kept 6 bases outside the gene matches. The germline V gene encodes CDR1 SGHNT and CDR2 YENEEA. CDR3 residues: CASKLAGVGNEQFF. The CDR3 DNA reads TGTGCCAGCAAACTAGCGGGAGTGGGTAATGAGCAGTTCTTC.

This clonotype was seen many times. Because the library targeted alpha chains, this beta chain is an off-target read whose size means little. V and J are TRBV18 and TRBJ2-5; D is perhaps TRBD1 (6 bases). Germline CDR1 reads KGHSH; CDR2 reads LQKENI. The CDR3 has 14 amino acids. Trimming shortened V by 6 bases and J by 2 bases, and 13 bases separated the two germline ends. The CDR3 DNA sequence: TGTGCCAGCTCCCCGGACAGCCATCAAGAGACCCAGTACTTC. Translation: CASSPDSHQETQYF.

This clonotype has a count of ten or more. Since it is a stray read in a library aimed at alpha chains, this beta chain has a size that is not meaningful. This rearrangement joins TRBV27 to TRBJ1-2, with D tentatively TRBD1 (6 bases). Germline V gene sequence: CDR1 MNHEY, CDR2 SMNVEV (reference sequence). V lost 6 bases, J lost 4 bases, and 12 bases lay in between. There are 13 residues in the CDR3. The DNA of the CDR3 is TGTGCCAGCAGCCATCGGGGGGCCTATGGCTACACCTTC. Amino acid sequence: CASSHRGAYGYTF.

By frequency in the sample, this clonotype is medium-sized (0.01 to 0.1%). This beta chain came through as a stray read in a library set up for alpha chains, and its size says little. The CDR3 DNA reads TGCGCCAGCAGCCCTGGACAGGGGGCGGAAGAGCAGTACTTC. Translation: CASSPGQGAEEQYF. The chain uses TRBV4-3 and TRBJ2-7, with TRBD1 identical over 11 bases. The CDR3 has 14 residues. V was clipped by 4 bases and J by 7 bases; unmatched bases: 6. Germline V CDR1 and CDR2: LGHNA, YSLEER.

Worth noting for this clonotype: This beta chain represents an off-target read in a library built for alpha chains; its size is of limited meaning. The chain joins TRBV5-8 to TRBJ2-4, with D possibly TRBD2 on 6 matching bases. Germline CDR1 reads SGHTS; CDR2 reads YDEGEE. The V end lost 0 bases, the J end lost 5 bases, and 21 bases lay between the germline ends. This CDR3 has 18 amino acids. CDR3 bases: TGTGCCAGCAGCTTGGTTATGTGGGTTTTAGCGGATCAAAACATTCAGTACTTC. As protein: CASSLVMWVLADQNIQYF.

The sample holds many counts of this clonotype. Since the library was made to target alpha chains, this beta chain is a stray read and its abundance is not meaningful. The genes are TRBV7-9 and TRBJ2-1; tentatively, D is TRBD2 (5 bases). The ends were cut back, 8 bases at V and 5 bases at J, with 10 bases in the middle. The CDR3 runs 12 residues. Germline-derived CDR1 and CDR2 are SEHNR and FQNEAQ (reference sequence). The CDR3, as DNA: TGTGCCAGCGGGCGGGCAGACAATGAGCAGTTCTTC. Its protein is CASGRADNEQFF.

This clonotype is medium-sized in the sample. The library was prepared for alpha chains; this beta chain is a stray read, so its frequency means little. The CDR3 is CASSTGTGYTF. Written as DNA, the CDR3 is TGTGCCAGCAGTACAGGGACTGGCTACACCTTC. V and J are TRBV12-3 or TRBV12-4 and TRBJ1-2; tentatively, D is TRBD1 (6 bases). The CDR3 is 11 residues long. Trimming took 5 bases from V and 7 from J, leaving 8 bases between them.

This clonotype was found many times. Being off target in a library aimed at alpha chains, this beta chain has a size of little meaning. The CDR3 spells CATSLRGARSNQPQHF. CDR3 sequence (DNA): TGTGCCACCAGTCTCCGAGGGGCTCGGAGCAATCAGCCCCAGCATTTT. This sequence joins TRBV24-1 and TRBJ1-5, with a weak D call TRBD1 (5 bases). This CDR3 has 16 residues. Germline CDR1 is KGHDR and CDR2 is SFDVKD. The germline V and J ends were trimmed by 6 bases and 1 base, with 15 bases remaining between them.

Only a few counts were recorded for this clonotype. This beta chain appears as a stray read in a library generated for alpha chains; its size is not informative. The chain carries TRBV3-1 and TRBJ1-5; TRBD1 is a possible D gene (6 bases). This CDR3 has 12 amino acids. CDR1 and CDR2 from the germline V gene are LGHDT and YNNKEL (reference sequence). Trimming removed 0 bases from V and 9 bases from J, with 6 bases in between. The DNA of the CDR3 is TGTGCCAGCAGCCAAGAGGGGGCGCCCCAGCATTTT. Translating gives CASSQEGAPQHF.

In this sample, this clonotype turned up many times. Because the library targeted alpha chains, this beta chain is an off-target read whose size means little. The rearrangement joins TRBV4-1 to TRBJ2-5, with 7 bases identical to TRBD2. CDR3 length: 16 amino acids. V was clipped by 4 bases and J by 4 bases; unmatched bases: 12. CDR1 MGHRA and CDR2 YSYEKL come from the germline V gene. CDR3 region: CASSPAGTTPRETQYF. The CDR3 DNA follows: TGCGCCAGCAGCCCAGCCGGGACTACCCCAAGAGAGACCCAGTACTTC.